This T cell receptor (beta chain) was observed in a study of beta chain features in type 1 diabetes (dated by TCRdb to 2016 to 2019). The study in broad terms: Mean age, gender distribution, total cell number and subset yield were not different between patients and healthy donors. A total of some 100,000,000 sorted cells were examined across all samples, and a strong correlation was observed between cell number per subset and RNA yield. The study compared the TCRB repertoires of sorted circulating CD4+ T cell subsets in recently diagnosed type 1 diabetes patients with those in matched healthy donors. Whereas all 30 or so donors provided naive and central memory subsets, regulatory and stem cell-like memory subsets were isolated from just 8 patients and roughly eight healthy donors.

The research as a whole found: A moderate but significant shortening of TCRB CDR3 length was observed in type 1 diabetes patients in all four CD4+ subsets. Patients with type 1 diabetes made fewer insertions and deleted more nucleotides at VDJ recombination sites, implying thymic rearrangement abnormalities. Because small numbers of individuals were included in the HLA sub-analyses, any influence of HLA type on TCRB rearrangement was left unresolved. Because cDNA was sequenced instead of genomic DNA, activated cells with high expression could be over-represented, although the groups did not differ in activation or CD3 levels. Shorter templates might be favored by PCR, yet because patient and control samples were amplified and corrected together, any such skew would affect both groups equally. Naive, central memory and regulatory TCRB repertoires appeared more similar among patients than among healthy donors.

The entire isolated RNA was reverse transcribed using the High Capacity cDNA Reverse Transcription Kit, and thus expressed TCRB transcripts were sequenced. Deep immunoSEQ sequencing was applied to naive, central memory and regulatory T cell samples, giving an average of roughly 3.5 million total reads per sample. Sorted cells were lysed in RLT buffer, and RNA was extracted using DNase-treated RNeasy Micro or Mini kits according to cell number. To prevent cross-contamination, every cell subset was processed on its own, while patient and healthy donor samples were processed together. Using the immunoSEQ multiplex PCR, TCRB sequences were amplified from cDNA into 87-bp fragments spanning the CDR3 region. Amplicons were sequenced on the Illumina HiSeq platform. Concerning the study's data processing: Synthetic template baselines were used to correct PCR bias computationally, reads within Hamming distance 2 were collapsed, and singletons that could not be merged were discarded. By aligning reads against IMGT, V, D and J genes, CDR3 length, and insertions or deletions at six rearrangement sites were assigned. Within each subset, clonotype counts were normalized to sorted cell number, after which true diversity and Gini coefficients were computed with the tcR R package. Repertoire sharing was quantified using the overlap coefficient calculated on TCRB nucleotide sequences. The immuneACCESS repertoire file appears here via TCRdb, limited to in-frame rearrangements. These files lack a portion of the clones; in checked studies, under half of the deficit traces to unresolved V genes, and the cause of the others is not known. V and J calls and clone size follow that table, whereas D and trimming were derived from the DNA. The sample profile shows about 200,000 clones; about a tenth of them were found once. Of the sample, 1% to 1.5% is held by the ten largest clones.

A single peripheral blood draw of around 0.11 L on average was collected from each donor into heparinised tubes. A BD FACSAria II was used to sort naive, central memory, regulatory and stem cell-like memory CD4+ T cells with a panel that included CD45RO, CCR7, CD25, CD127, CD95 and CD27. Every sorted population had a purity above 98%. PBMCs were isolated right away by Lymphoprep density gradient centrifugation and were stained directly, without culture. So that batch effects would be minimized, each experiment stained and sorted samples in pairs, pairing one healthy donor with one patient. Regarding this clone: This receptor's antigen is unknown. This likely came from a read error, as a far larger clone is one base away.

Trimming accounts for 5 bases at V and 5 bases at J, while the number of junction bases matched to no gene is 10. CDR1 and CDR2 (GTSNPN, SVGIG) derive from the germline V gene (reference sequence). The CDR3, cysteine through phenylalanine, is 14 amino acids long. Only the CDR3 portion is preserved as DNA: 42 bases, with reading frame beginning at the first base. This sequence originates from a young man in good health. The rearrangement combines TRBV30 with TRBJ2-7; the central 9 bases match TRBD2. Sequencing was done on a sample of central memory CD4+ T cells from blood. The DNA sequence is given as TGTGCCTGGGGTAGCGGGAGCGTACCCGACGAGCAGTACTTC. This yields the protein CAWGSGSVPDEQYF.